The 13 T cell receptor beta chains below were found in one sample sequenced in a study of PD-1 blockade in classical Hodgkin lymphoma. Sequencing used immunoSEQ multiplex PCR; TCRdb keeps in-frame clones, though not all of them. The table lists approximately 10,000 clones, 70% to 90% of them singletons. Each patient relapsed following autologous stem cell transplantation, and prior brentuximab vedotin exposure differed. The material sequenced was peripheral blood mononuclear cells (PBMCs), taken at baseline. The receptors derive from a human donor with classical Hodgkin lymphoma.

There are a few counts of this clone. The rearrangement uses TRBV19 and TRBJ1-1; 10 positions match TRBD1. Trimming cost V 2 bases and J 4 bases; bases outside gene matches: 4. This CDR3 has 15 amino acids. Looked up from germline, CDR1 is LNHDA and CDR2 is SQIVND (reference sequence). The CDR3 sequence is CASSIRDRGATEAFF. In nucleotides, the CDR3 is TGTGCCAGTAGTATACGGGACAGGGGAGCCACTGAAGCTTTCTTT.

The chain recombines TRBV12-5 with TRBJ2-1; D is possibly TRBD1 or TRBD2 (5 bases each). The V end lost 4 bases, the J end lost 9 bases, and 19 bases lay between the germline ends. This CDR3 is built from 15 residues. CDR1 is LGHNT and CDR2 is FRNRAP in the germline V gene. The CDR3 bases are TGTGCTAGTGGTTGGCATTCGGGTGGGGGTAGTGAGCAGTTCTTC. Its protein product is CASGWHSGGGSEQFF.

This clone was recorded only once. The chain has TRBV5-1 and TRBJ2-5; 7 bases align to TRBD2. Per germline, CDR1 SGHRS and CDR2 YFSETQ. The CDR3 covers 12 residues. V shed 4 bases, J shed 12 bases, and the junction held 9 bases outside the gene matches. The CDR3 loop is CASSQTQSGKYF. In nucleotides, the CDR3 is TGCGCCAGCAGCCAAACCCAAAGCGGGAAGTACTTC.

The chain has TRBV5-4 and TRBJ1-6; D unresolved. CDR1 SGHNT and CDR2 YYREEE come from the germline V gene (reference sequence). The germline V and J ends were trimmed by 4 bases and 0 bases, with 17 bases remaining between them. The CDR3 has 18 amino acids. The CDR3 DNA reads TGTGCCAGCAGCGGAGGATCAGGCACCAGCTCCTATAATTCACCCCTCCACTTT. Translation: CASSGGSGTSSYNSPLHF.

This clone was seen just once. The V call is TRBV13, the J call TRBJ1-2; tentatively, D is TRBD1 (6 bases). Germline V gives CDR1 PRHDT, CDR2 FYEKMQ (reference sequence). The CDR3 extends over 12 amino acids. V was cut by 6 bases and J by 7 bases, with 12 bases left in between. DNA for the CDR3: TGTGCCAGCAGTAGGGGGGTGGGTGGCTACACCTTC. Protein sequence: CASSRGVGGYTF. Drawing the rest from reference TRBV13 and TRBJ1-2, the complete variable domain is AAGVIQSPRHLIKEKRETATLKCYPIPRHDTVYWYQQGPGQDPQFLISFYEKMQSDKGSIPDRFSAQQFSDYHSELNMSSLELGDSALYFCASSRGVGGYTFGSGTRLTVV.

The genes are TRBV7-3 and TRBJ2-2; D ambiguous. Germline-derived CDR1 and CDR2 are SGHTA and FQGTGA. V was trimmed by 0 bases and J by 0 bases, leaving 8 bases between them. This CDR3 comprises 16 residues. CDR3 DNA sequence: TGTGCCAGCAGCTTAACGAGGCTAACGAACACCGGGGAGCTGTTTTTT. This sequence encodes CASSLTRLTNTGELFF.

This clone was counted once. The chain uses TRBV27 and TRBJ2-6, with D uncertain. Germline-derived CDR1 and CDR2 are MNHEY and SMNVEV (reference sequence). Between the trimmed V and J ends, which lost 4 bases and 2 bases, there was a span of 3 bases. The CDR3 consists of 13 residues. The CDR3, as DNA: TGTGCCAGCAGTTCCGCTGGGGCCAACGTCCTGACTTTC. This gives the protein CASSSAGANVLTF.

The CDR3 sequence is CASSEDPGGLNEQYF. The DNA of the CDR3 is TGTGCCAGCAGTGAAGATCCCGGGGGTCTTAACGAGCAGTACTTC. This chain uses TRBV2 with TRBJ2-7; a weak D match, TRBD2 (6 bases). The V end was cut by 1 base, the J end by 5 bases, with 15 bases between. The CDR3 is 15 amino acids. Germline V lookup: CDR1 SNHLY, CDR2 FYNNEI.

The CDR3 region has the DNA TGTGCCAGCAGTGAAGCTCGGGGCAGGGGGCTGGTCGCAGCTTTCTTT. Translated: CASSEARGRGLVAAFF. The chain is built from TRBV6-1 and TRBJ1-1; TRBD1 matches at 8 bases. There are 16 residues in the CDR3. V was clipped by 0 bases and J by 10 bases; unmatched bases: 13. From germline, CDR1 is MNHNS and CDR2 SASEGT.

The rearrangement uses TRBV27 and TRBJ2-7; no definite D call. Germline values: CDR1 MNHEY, CDR2 SMNVEV (reference sequence). The CDR3 loop spans 11 amino acids. V shed 2 bases and J shed 6 bases, with 5 bases lying between them. In DNA form, the CDR3 reads TGTGCCAGCAGTTTAGGGGTCGAGCAGTACTTC. As protein: CASSLGVEQYF.

The chain is built from TRBV11-1 and TRBJ2-7, with 8 bases lining up with TRBD1. Trimming cost V 5 bases and J 0 bases; bases outside gene matches: 3. Germline V gene sequence: CDR1 SGHAT, CDR2 FQDESV (reference sequence). There are 14 residues in the CDR3. Written as DNA, the CDR3 is TGTGCCAGCAGCCAGGACAGGGTCTCCTACGAGCAGTACTTC. This translates into CASSQDRVSYEQYF.

The V call is TRBV29-1, the J call TRBJ2-1, with 8 bases identical to TRBD2. V dropped 0 bases and J dropped 4; count of bases not matched to a gene: 8. The CDR3 runs 16 residues. CDR1 and CDR2 (germline): SQVTM, ANQGSEA. CDR3 residues: CSVEDSSGSWYNEQFF. The DNA of the CDR3 is TGCAGCGTTGAAGATAGCAGCGGGAGTTGGTACAATGAGCAGTTCTTC.

This clone appeared a single time. The V gene is TRBV11-3, the J gene TRBJ2-3; D may be TRBD1 (6 bases). Germline V gene data show CDR1 as SGHNT and CDR2 as YENEEA. CDR3 size: 16 residues. V dropped 1 base and J dropped 3 bases, with 14 bases sitting between them. The CDR3 protein is CASSLGTSQGTDTQYF. The DNA of the CDR3 is TGTGCCAGCAGCTTAGGTACCTCACAGGGTACAGATACGCAGTATTTT.